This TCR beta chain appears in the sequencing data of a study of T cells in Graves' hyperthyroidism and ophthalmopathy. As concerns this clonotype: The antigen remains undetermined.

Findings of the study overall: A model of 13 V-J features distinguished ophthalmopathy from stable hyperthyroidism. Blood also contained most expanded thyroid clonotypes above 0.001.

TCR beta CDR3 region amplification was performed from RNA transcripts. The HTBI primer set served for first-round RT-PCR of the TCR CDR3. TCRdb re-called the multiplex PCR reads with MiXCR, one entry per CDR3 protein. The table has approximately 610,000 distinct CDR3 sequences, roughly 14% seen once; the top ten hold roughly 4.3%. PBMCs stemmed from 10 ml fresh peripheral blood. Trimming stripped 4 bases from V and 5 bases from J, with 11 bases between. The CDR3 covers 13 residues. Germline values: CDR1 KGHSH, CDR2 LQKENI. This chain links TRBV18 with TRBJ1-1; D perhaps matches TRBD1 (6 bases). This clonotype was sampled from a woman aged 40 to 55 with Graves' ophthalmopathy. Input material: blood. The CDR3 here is CASSQGQLTEAFF. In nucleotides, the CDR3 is TGTGCCAGCTCACAAGGACAGTTGACTGAAGCTTTCTTT.